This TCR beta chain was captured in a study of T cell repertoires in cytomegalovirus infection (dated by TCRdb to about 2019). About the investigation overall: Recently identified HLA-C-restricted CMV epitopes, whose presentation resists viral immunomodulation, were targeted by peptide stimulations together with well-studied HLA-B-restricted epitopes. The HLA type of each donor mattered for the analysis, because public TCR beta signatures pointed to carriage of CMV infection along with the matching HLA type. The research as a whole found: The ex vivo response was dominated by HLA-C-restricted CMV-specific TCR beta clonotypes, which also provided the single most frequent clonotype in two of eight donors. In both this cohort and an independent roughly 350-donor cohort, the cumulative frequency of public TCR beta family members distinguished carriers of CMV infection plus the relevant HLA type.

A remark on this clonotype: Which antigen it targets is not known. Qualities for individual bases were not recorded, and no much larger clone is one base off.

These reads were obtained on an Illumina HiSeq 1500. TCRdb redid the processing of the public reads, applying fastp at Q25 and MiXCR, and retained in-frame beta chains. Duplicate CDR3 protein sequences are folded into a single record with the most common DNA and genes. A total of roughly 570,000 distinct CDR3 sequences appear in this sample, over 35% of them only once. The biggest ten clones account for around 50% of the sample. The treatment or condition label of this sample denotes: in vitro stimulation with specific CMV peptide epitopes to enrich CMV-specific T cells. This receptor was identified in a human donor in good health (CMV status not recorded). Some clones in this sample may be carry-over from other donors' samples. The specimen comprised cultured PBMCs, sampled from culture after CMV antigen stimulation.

For the CDR3, the sequence is CASSFLSGGVNEQFF. The sequenced DNA is TGTGCCAGCAGCTTCCTTAGCGGTGGGGTCAATGAGCAGTTCTTC. The V and J segments used are TRBV7-2 and TRBJ2-1; D gene: possibly TRBD2, on 6 matching bases. Cut back by 3 bases and 6 bases, the V and J ends lie 15 bases apart. The CDR3 starts with the cysteine, ends with the phenylalanine, and has 15 residues. Solely the CDR3 DNA is kept, with 45 bases framed from the first base. The germline V gene yields SGHTA for CDR1 and FQGNSA for CDR2.